This T cell receptor (beta chain) was sequenced for a study of blood T cell repertoires in COVID-19 (dated by TCRdb to about 2020). Looking at the study overall: Samples covering the acute and convalescent phases of COVID-19 were provided by collaborators in the United States, Italy and Spain. The samples were drawn from two sources: the first 160 participants of the ongoing ImmuneRACE study, and 1,254 subjects contributed by 6 global collaborators. Deeply sampled blood TCRbeta repertoires from subjects exposed to, actively infected with, or recovered from COVID-19 were included in the dataset. The repertoires were released in a freely available public database intended as a resource for research on the immune response to SARS-CoV-2. The prospective study material was composed of cDNA or gDNA derived from T cells, B-cell-depleted T cells, or PBMCs. Sample metadata almost always included a de-identified subject ID, COVID-19 status, age in years and sex. Where HLA class I and class II types were available, the types were taken from metadata supplied by the sample provider, not from assay-based typing.

Whole blood was collected in K2EDTA tubes by collaborating institutions according to the institutions' own protocols. For TCRbeta analysis, collaborator samples were shipped as frozen whole blood, as isolated PBMCs, or as DNA extracted from either sample type. About this clone itself: The clone's antigen remains unknown. Per-nucleotide qualities are absent, and no much larger clonotype sits a single base away.

What the research found in general, with its limitations: Clinical and demographic metadata were provided uncurated, with the amount varying by source and participant.

From the cysteine through the phenylalanine, the CDR3 covers 16 amino acids. Only the CDR3 DNA stays, 48 bases, in frame from base 1. Here V drops 5 bases and J drops 2 bases, and the junction holds 12 bases not matched to any gene. As encoded in the germline V gene (reference sequence), CDR1 is MNHEY while CDR2 is SMNVEV. TCRbeta CDR3 regions were amplified from genomic DNA by means of the immunoSEQ Assay, a bias-controlled multiplex PCR. The study's processing was this. The number of nucleated cells in each sample was estimated by amplification of reference gene primers within the assay. To quantify the absolute abundance of each unique TCRbeta CDR3 rearrangement, sequence reads were collapsed and filtered. For each sample, productive Simpson clonality was calculated by taking the square root of Simpson's diversity index across productive rearrangements. TCRdb holds this immuneACCESS table with in-frame rearrangements only. Some clones are missing; in checked studies, unresolved V genes explain under half, and the rest has no known cause. The V and J calls and clone size come from that table; D and trimming were worked out from the DNA. In all, the sample holds a few hundred thousand clones, and roughly 87% of those were seen once. The ten largest clones take up about 2.3% of the sample.

The sequence joins TRBV27 to TRBJ2-7; TRBD1 lines up with 7 middle nucleotides. This receptor was obtained from a man between 18 and 29 years old with active or convalescent COVID-19. Sample: peripheral blood. The CDR3 corresponds to CASSRQGLEGPYEQYF. The DNA is TGTGCCAGCAGTAGACAGGGTCTCGAAGGCCCCTACGAGCAGTACTTC.